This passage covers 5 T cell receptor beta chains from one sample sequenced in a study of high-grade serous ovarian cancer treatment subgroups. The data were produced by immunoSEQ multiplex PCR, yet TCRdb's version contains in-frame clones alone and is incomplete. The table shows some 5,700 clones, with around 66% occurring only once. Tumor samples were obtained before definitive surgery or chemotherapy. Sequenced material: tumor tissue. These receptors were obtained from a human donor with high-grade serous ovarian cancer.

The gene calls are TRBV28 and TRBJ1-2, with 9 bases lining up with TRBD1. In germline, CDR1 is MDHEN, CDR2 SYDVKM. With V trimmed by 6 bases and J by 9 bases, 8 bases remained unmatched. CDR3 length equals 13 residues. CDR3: CASSNTGGESYTF. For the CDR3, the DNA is TGTGCCAGCAGCAATACAGGGGGCGAAAGCTACACCTTC.

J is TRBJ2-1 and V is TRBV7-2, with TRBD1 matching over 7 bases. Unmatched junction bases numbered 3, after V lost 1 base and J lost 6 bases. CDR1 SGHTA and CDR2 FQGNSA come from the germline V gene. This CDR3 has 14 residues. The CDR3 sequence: CASSLGAGGNEQFF. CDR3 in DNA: TGTGCCAGCAGCTTAGGGGCAGGGGGCAATGAGCAGTTCTTC.

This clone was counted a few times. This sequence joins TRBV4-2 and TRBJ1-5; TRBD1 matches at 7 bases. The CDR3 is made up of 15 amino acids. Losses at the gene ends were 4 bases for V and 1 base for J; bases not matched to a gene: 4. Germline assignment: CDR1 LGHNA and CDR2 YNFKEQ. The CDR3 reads CASSPLTGSNQPQHF. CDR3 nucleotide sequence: TGTGCCAGCAGCCCGTTGACAGGGAGCAATCAGCCCCAGCATTTT.

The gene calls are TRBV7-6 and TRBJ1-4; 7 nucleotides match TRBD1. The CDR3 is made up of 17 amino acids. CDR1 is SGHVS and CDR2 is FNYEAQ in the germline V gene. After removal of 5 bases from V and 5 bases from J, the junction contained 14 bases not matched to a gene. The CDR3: CASSRSGSGGANEKLFF. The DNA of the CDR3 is TGTGCCAGCAGCCGATCCGGTTCAGGGGGTGCCAATGAAAAACTGTTTTTT.

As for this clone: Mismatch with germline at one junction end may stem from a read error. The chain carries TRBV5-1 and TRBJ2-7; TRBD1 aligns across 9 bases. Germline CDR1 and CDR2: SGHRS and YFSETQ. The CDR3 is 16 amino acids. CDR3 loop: CASSFGGGTGSFEQYF. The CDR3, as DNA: TGCGCCAGCAGCTTTGGGGGGGGGACAGGGTCCTTCGAGCAGTACTTC.